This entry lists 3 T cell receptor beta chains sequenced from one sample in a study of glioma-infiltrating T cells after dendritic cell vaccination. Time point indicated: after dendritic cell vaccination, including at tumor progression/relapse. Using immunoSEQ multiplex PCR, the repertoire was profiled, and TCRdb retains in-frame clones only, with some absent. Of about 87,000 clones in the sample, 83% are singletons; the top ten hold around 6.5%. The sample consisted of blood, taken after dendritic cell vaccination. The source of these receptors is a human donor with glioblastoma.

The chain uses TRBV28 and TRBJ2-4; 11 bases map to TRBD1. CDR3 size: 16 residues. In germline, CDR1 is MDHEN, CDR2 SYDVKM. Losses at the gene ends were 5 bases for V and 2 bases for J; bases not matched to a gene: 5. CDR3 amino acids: CASSPGTGGSKNIQYF. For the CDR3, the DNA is TGTGCCAGCAGTCCCGGGACAGGGGGATCCAAAAACATTCAGTACTTC.

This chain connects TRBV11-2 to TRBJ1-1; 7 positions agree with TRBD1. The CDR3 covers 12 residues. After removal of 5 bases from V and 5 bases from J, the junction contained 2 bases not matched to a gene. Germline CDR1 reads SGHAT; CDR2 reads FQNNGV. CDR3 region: CASSRQGTEAFF. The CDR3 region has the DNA TGTGCCAGCAGCAGACAGGGTACTGAAGCTTTCTTT.

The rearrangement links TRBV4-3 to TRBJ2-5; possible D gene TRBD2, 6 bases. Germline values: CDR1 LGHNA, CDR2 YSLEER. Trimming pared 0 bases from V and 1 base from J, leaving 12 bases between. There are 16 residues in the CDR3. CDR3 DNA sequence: TGCGCCAGCAGCCAAGAATTGTGGGACTCCCAAGAGACCCAGTACTTC. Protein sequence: CASSQELWDSQETQYF.